The 5 T cell receptor beta chains in this list originate from one sample, sequenced in a study of STAT5B mutations in CD4+ large granular lymphocyte leukemia. Method: immunoSEQ multiplex PCR; TCRdb's copy keeps in-frame clones and lacks some. The sample carries tens of thousands of clones, roughly 84% recorded once. Specimen: CD4+ T cells from blood buffy coats. The receptors were sampled from a human donor in good health.

J is TRBJ2-1 and V is TRBV9, with 8 nucleotides matching TRBD2. Unmatched junction bases numbered 13, after V lost 4 bases and J lost 13 bases. The CDR3 length is 14 residues. The germline gives CDR1 SGDLS, CDR2 YYNGEE. CDR3 nucleotides: TGTGCCAGCAGCTCAGGACCCGGGAGGGACGAACAGTTCTTC. Translated: CASSSGPGRDEQFF.

The rearrangement joins TRBV5-4 to TRBJ2-5; 7 bases line up with TRBD1. Germline values: CDR1 SGHNT, CDR2 YYREEE (reference sequence). Trimming removed 4 bases from V and 3 bases from J; junction bases left unmatched: 9. The CDR3 length is 15 residues. The CDR3: CASSATGTEKETQYF. DNA for the CDR3: TGTGCCAGCAGCGCGACCGGGACAGAGAAAGAGACCCAGTACTTC.

The chain carries TRBV28 and TRBJ1-2, with D possibly matching TRBD1 (5 bases). The CDR3 spans 13 residues. CDR1 MDHEN and CDR2 SYDVKM come from the germline V gene. V gave up 3 bases and J gave up 8 bases, with 13 bases separating them. CDR3 loop: CASSLTASIGYTF. CDR3 in DNA: TGTGCCAGCAGTTTGACAGCCTCTATCGGCTACACCTTC.

A single count supports this clone. V and J are TRBV7-9 and TRBJ2-5; weak D call: TRBD1 (5 bases). The CDR3 is 14 residues long. The V end lost 2 bases, the J end lost 2 bases, and 9 bases lay between the germline ends. Germline CDR1 reads SEHNR; CDR2 reads FQNEAQ (reference sequence). The CDR3: CASSLRQGQETQYF. In DNA form, the CDR3 reads TGTGCCAGCAGCTTAAGGCAGGGACAAGAGACCCAGTACTTC.

This clone was observed a handful of times. J is TRBJ1-4 and V is TRBV4-2; D call uncertain. Germline V gene sequence: CDR1 LGHNA, CDR2 YNFKEQ. V was clipped by 1 base and J by 4 bases, with 4 bases between them. This CDR3 contains 13 residues. The CDR3 bases are TGTGCCAGCAGCCAAGCGATTAATGAAAAACTGTTTTTT. Its translation: CASSQAINEKLFF.